The T cell receptor (beta chain) under discussion was sequenced for a study of molecular identifiers for immune sequencing clone quantification. Study-wide results and limits: Clones with over 20 RNA copies captured over 99% of effector molecules but under 1% of naive ones.

Comment on this clonotype: The antigen remains undetermined.

Bulk libraries came from a prior protocol with listed TCR primers. TCRdb re-called the PCR reads through MiXCR, storing one row per CDR3 protein. The data show over 550,000 distinct CDR3 sequences, 25% seen once. CDR1 MNHEY and CDR2 SMNVEV come from the germline V gene (reference sequence). The CDR3 runs 16 residues. After removal of 5 bases from V and 4 bases from J, the junction contained 8 bases not matched to a gene. This receptor was obtained from a human donor in good health. Some libraries in this study had Jurkat cell RNA spiked in. Sequenced: naive CD8+ T cells from blood, with Jurkat cell RNA spiked in. Subset specified: FACS-sorted CD8+CD4-CCR7+CD45RA+ naive T cells. This sequence joins TRBV27 and TRBJ2-1; 10 bases are shared with TRBD1. The CDR3 sequence: CASSLTQDRGYNEQFF. The CDR3 nucleotides are TGTGCCAGCAGTCTTACCCAGGACAGGGGGTACAATGAGCAGTTCTTC.